One sample yielded the 27 T cell receptor beta chains listed below, sequenced in a study of blood T cell repertoires in COVID-19 (dated by TCRdb to the early 2020s). Libraries were constructed by the immunoSEQ multiplex PCR assay. TCRdb holds this immuneACCESS table with in-frame rearrangements only. Some clones are missing; in checked studies, unresolved V genes explain under half, and the rest has no known cause. The sample records about 89,000 clones, 81% of which are singletons. The ten largest clones take up approximately 11% of the sample. The sequencing input was peripheral blood. The receptors shown here come from an elderly woman with acute or convalescent COVID-19.

The chain joins TRBV5-6 to TRBJ1-5; the D gene is possibly TRBD1 (5 bases). This CDR3 has 15 amino acids. V was shortened by 1 base and J by 3 bases, with 11 bases between the two germline ends. Germline lookup yields CDR1 SGHDT and CDR2 YYEEEE. CDR3 bases: TGTGCCAGCAGCTTGAGGGGTACCTCCAATCAGCCCCAGCATTTT. As protein: CASSLRGTSNQPQHF.

DNA for the CDR3: TGTGCCAGCAGTCCGGGGGAGACCCAGTACTTC. Its translation: CASSPGETQYF. The chain employs TRBV2 and TRBJ2-5; D may be TRBD2 (5 bases). Trimming shortened V by 5 bases and J by 5 bases, and 6 bases separated the two germline ends. Germline V gene lookup returns CDR1 SNHLY and CDR2 FYNNEI. CDR3 size: 11 residues.

The V call is TRBV7-2, the J call TRBJ1-1; 7 nucleotides line up with TRBD1. V was clipped by 5 bases and J by 2 bases; unmatched bases: 11. The CDR3 contains 16 residues. Germline V gene lookup returns CDR1 SGHTA and CDR2 FQGNSA. CDR3 coding DNA: TGTGCCAGCAGCGGAGGAAGGGGGCGGACTAACACTGAAGCTTTCTTT. Its protein is CASSGGRGRTNTEAFF.

The gene calls are TRBV5-1 and TRBJ1-2, with 11 bases lining up with TRBD1. The CDR3 contains 14 residues. Trimming removed 4 bases from V and 5 bases from J; junction bases left unmatched: 4. Germline V gene sequence: CDR1 SGHRS, CDR2 YFSETQ. The chain's CDR3 is CASSIGQGAYGYTF. CDR3 DNA: TGCGCCAGCAGCATCGGACAGGGGGCTTATGGCTACACCTTC.

This clone showed up just once. V gene TRBV6-5 combines with J gene TRBJ1-3; TRBD1 aligns across 7 bases. Germline V lookup: CDR1 MNHEY, CDR2 SVGAGI. The CDR3 has 15 residues. With V trimmed by 6 bases and J by 1 base, 6 bases remained unmatched. The CDR3 DNA follows: TGTGCCAGCAGCCCGGGACAGATATCTGGAAACACCATATATTTT. Amino acid sequence: CASSPGQISGNTIYF.

V is TRBV7-9 and J is TRBJ1-4; D is unresolved. Germline CDR1 reads SEHNR; CDR2 reads FQNEAQ (reference sequence). V gave up 5 bases and J gave up 3 bases, with 7 bases separating them. The length of the CDR3 is 13 residues. The CDR3 sequence is CASSAIANEKLFF. CDR3 nucleotides: TGTGCCAGCAGCGCCATAGCTAATGAAAAACTGTTTTTT.

V gene TRBV6-5 combines with J gene TRBJ1-1; D possibly corresponds to TRBD1 (6 bases). The CDR3 is 14 amino acids. Trimming left V 5 bases short and J 5 bases short, with 15 bases between. Germline V gene lookup returns CDR1 MNHEY and CDR2 SVGAGI. The CDR3 loop is CASSLQERGTEAFF. The CDR3 nucleotides read TGTGCCAGCAGTCTTCAGGAGAGGGGGACTGAAGCTTTCTTT.

V is TRBV5-1 and J is TRBJ1-1, with D possibly being TRBD1 (6 bases). Trimming removed 4 bases at V and 1 base at J, with 14 bases between. Germline V gives CDR1 SGHRS, CDR2 YFSETQ. The CDR3 is 15 residues long. DNA for the CDR3: TGCGCCAGCAGCGTCGGACAGATCAAGAACACTGAAGCTTTCTTT. The encoded protein is CASSVGQIKNTEAFF.

The V gene is TRBV23-1, the J gene TRBJ1-5; tentative D call: TRBD1 (5 bases). TRBV23-1 falls under the ORF class, with uncertain function. The CDR3 has 14 amino acids. Deletions cut 8 bases from V and 2 bases from J, with 13 bases between. In nucleotides, the CDR3 is TGCGCCAGCCGCCCCAGGGATGGCAATCAGCCCCAGCATTTT. It codes for CASRPRDGNQPQHF.

This clone has a single count. The V call is TRBV5-1, the J call TRBJ2-5, with 13 nucleotides matching TRBD2. With V trimmed by 3 bases and J by 4 bases, 3 bases remained unmatched. There are 15 residues in the CDR3. The germline V gene has CDR1 SGHRS and CDR2 YFSETQ. CDR3 amino acids: CASSYGTSGTETQYF. The CDR3 bases are TGCGCCAGCAGCTACGGGACTAGCGGGACAGAGACCCAGTACTTC.

This sequence joins TRBV24-1 and TRBJ2-5; 9 bases fit TRBD1. The germline V gene has CDR1 KGHDR and CDR2 SFDVKD. The CDR3 has 14 residues. V trimming: 4 bases; J trimming: 4 bases; junction bases outside the gene matches: 3. The CDR3 spells CATSDTGGIETQYF. The CDR3 DNA reads TGTGCCACCAGTGACACAGGGGGCATAGAGACCCAGTACTTC.

This clone was detected only once. The chain uses TRBV7-8 and TRBJ1-2; D gene ambiguous. V lost 1 base and J lost 4, with 7 bases in between. The germline V gene encodes CDR1 SGHVS and CDR2 FQNEAQ. CDR3 length: 13 residues. The CDR3 DNA is TGTGCCAGCAGCTTAGGTGGCATCTATGGCTACACCTTC. Its protein is CASSLGGIYGYTF.

The V gene is TRBV6-5, the J gene TRBJ1-2; the D gene is possibly TRBD1 (6 bases). Germline values: CDR1 MNHEY, CDR2 SVGAGI. This CDR3 has 14 residues. V lost 2 bases and J lost 2, with 9 bases in between. CDR3 in amino acids: CASSYSQGNYGYTF. CDR3 DNA: TGTGCCAGCAGTTACAGTCAGGGGAACTATGGCTACACCTTC.

The rearrangement links TRBV5-4 to TRBJ2-5, with D perhaps matching TRBD2 (6 bases). The CDR3 length is 13 residues. Between the trimmed V and J ends, which lost 6 bases and 5 bases, there was a span of 14 bases. Germline CDR1 is SGHNT and CDR2 is YYREEE (reference sequence). The DNA for the CDR3 is TGTGCCAGCACAACGACTAGTCAGGAGACCCAGTACTTC. This gives the protein CASTTTSQETQYF.

The V gene is TRBV28, the J gene TRBJ1-2; 7 bases match TRBD1. Germline loops: CDR1 MDHEN, CDR2 SYDVKM. Losses at the gene ends were 4 bases for V and 7 bases for J; bases not matched to a gene: 3. CDR3 length: 12 amino acids. CDR3 sequence reads: CASSSRTGGYTF. CDR3 coding DNA: TGTGCCAGCAGTTCCCGGACAGGTGGCTACACCTTC.

This rearrangement joins TRBV29-1 to TRBJ1-1; TRBD1 agrees at 7 bases. This CDR3 is 12 amino acids long. V shed 2 bases and J 7 bases; nucleotides not matched to a gene: 4. CDR1 is SQVTM and CDR2 is ANQGSEA in the germline V gene. The CDR3 is CSVEIQGDEAFF. CDR3 sequence (DNA): TGCAGCGTTGAAATTCAGGGGGATGAAGCTTTCTTT.

The chain combines TRBV28 with TRBJ1-2, with 7 bases identical to TRBD1. This CDR3 region has 14 residues. The J segment lost 4 bases and the V segment lost 5 bases, leaving 7 bases of the junction unmatched. Per germline, CDR1 MDHEN and CDR2 SYDVKM. CDR3 sequence (DNA): TGTGCCAGCAGTCTATCGGGACAGTTCTATGGCTACACCTTC. This encodes CASSLSGQFYGYTF.

The CDR3 DNA is TGTGCCTGGAGTGAATCATGGCAGAACACTGAAGCTTTCTTT. This encodes CAWSESWQNTEAFF. The chain joins TRBV30 to TRBJ1-1; D unclear. CDR3 length equals 14 residues. Trimming left V 1 base short and J 1 base short, with 10 bases between. From germline, CDR1 is GTSNPN and CDR2 SVGIG (reference sequence).

The V and J genes are TRBV3-1 (or the pseudogene TRBV3-2) and TRBJ1-4, with D possibly being TRBD1 (5 bases). V dropped 7 bases and J dropped 3 bases, with 9 bases sitting between them. The CDR3 runs to 13 residues. Germline V gene lookup returns CDR1 LGHDT and CDR2 YNNKEL (reference sequence). The CDR3 loop is CASKGRANEKLFF. For the CDR3, the DNA is TGTGCCAGCAAGGGGCGAGCTAATGAAAAACTGTTTTTT.

V is TRBV7-9 and J is TRBJ1-6, with 7 bases identical to TRBD1. In germline, CDR1 is SEHNR, CDR2 FQNEAQ (reference sequence). V was clipped by 5 bases and J by 9 bases; unmatched bases: 4. This CDR3 has 13 residues. CDR3 nucleotides: TGTGCCAGCAGCGCAGACAGGGCTTCACCCCTCCACTTT. Protein product: CASSADRASPLHF.

The chain recombines TRBV27 with TRBJ2-7; a weak D match, TRBD1 (6 bases). The germline V and J ends were trimmed by 5 bases and 4 bases, with 18 bases remaining between them. The CDR3 runs 15 residues. CDR1 is MNHEY and CDR2 is SMNVEV in the germline V gene (reference sequence). The CDR3 loop is CASSITGSHGYEQYV. CDR3 nucleotides: TGTGCCAGCAGTATCACAGGGAGCCACGGATACGAGCAGTACGTC.

This clone is deemed medium-sized. The V call is TRBV3-1 (or the pseudogene TRBV3-2), the J call TRBJ2-5, with TRBD2 matching 14 bases. V was clipped by 4 bases and J by 4 bases; unmatched bases: 5. The CDR3 is 16 amino acids. CDR1 is LGHDT, CDR2 YNNKEL, per germline (reference sequence). CDR3 region: CASSPPGLAGGETQYF. For the CDR3, the DNA is TGTGCCAGCAGCCCTCCTGGACTAGCGGGGGGAGAGACCCAGTACTTC.

This clone was observed once. The chain is built from TRBV5-4 and TRBJ2-3, with TRBD2 identical over 7 bases. Germline CDR1 SGHNT, CDR2 YYREEE (reference sequence). CDR3 length: 17 amino acids. Trimming cost V 4 bases and J 0 bases; bases outside gene matches: 11. The CDR3 is CASSRGVRAYSTDTQYF. CDR3 DNA: TGTGCCAGCAGCCGGGGGGTCAGGGCCTATAGCACAGATACGCAGTATTTT.

V and J are TRBV6-5 and TRBJ1-1; 8 nucleotides agree with TRBD1. There are 13 residues in the CDR3. V trimming: 5 bases; J trimming: 3 bases; junction bases outside the gene matches: 2. Germline CDR1 MNHEY, CDR2 SVGAGI. The CDR3 DNA reads as TGTGCCAGCAGTCTACAGGGGGACACTGAAGCTTTCTTT. Its protein is CASSLQGDTEAFF.

A single count supports this clone. The chain links TRBV24-1 to TRBJ2-1; D may be TRBD2 (6 bases). V gave up 3 bases and J gave up 4 bases, with 15 bases separating them. From germline, CDR1 is KGHDR and CDR2 SFDVKD. CDR3 size: 16 residues. The CDR3 DNA follows: TGTGCCACCAGTGATGTCGGGGGTCGGAAATACAATGAGCAGTTCTTC. Translated: CATSDVGGRKYNEQFF.

This chain uses TRBV7-2 with TRBJ1-6; 9 bases agree with TRBD1. The CDR3 loop spans 15 amino acids. V shed 3 bases and J 8 bases; nucleotides not matched to a gene: 5. Per germline, CDR1 SGHTA and CDR2 FQGNSA. In nucleotides, the CDR3 is TGTGCCAGCAGCTTTCGCCGGGACAGGGATTCACCCCTCCACTTT. Amino acid sequence: CASSFRRDRDSPLHF.

The table lists this clone with a few counts. The chain couples TRBV19 to TRBJ2-3; maybe TRBD2 (7 bases). V was pared by 1 base and J by 3 bases, with 14 bases between. Germline assignment: CDR1 LNHDA and CDR2 SQIVND (reference sequence). This CDR3 is built from 16 residues. The chain's CDR3 is CASSIAGGKDTDTQYF. In DNA form, the CDR3 reads TGTGCCAGTAGTATAGCGGGGGGCAAGGATACAGATACGCAGTATTTT.